The sequence of this TCR beta chain was determined in a study of sequential checkpoint blockade in melanoma. The CDR3 is 16 amino acids. Germline CDR1 is SGHTA and CDR2 is FQGTGA. Trimming removed 3 bases at V and 7 bases at J, with 21 bases between. The treatment was: randomized to nivolumab then ipilimumab (arm A) or the reverse (arm B). Sorted cells were live CD3+CD8+, lacking CD19 and CD56, from PBMCs. TCRdb keeps only in-frame clones here, not all; method: immunoSEQ multiplex PCR. The table lists 7,000 to 9,500 clones, roughly 60% of them singletons. This sequence joins TRBV7-3 and TRBJ1-2; no clear D. The TCR sequence derives from a human donor with melanoma. The sample in question was CD8+ T cells sorted from blood (inferred from file names), obtained from a patient given nivolumab and ipilimumab in sequence. The CDR3 DNA is TGTGCCAGCAGCTTGGGAGGTTCCCCCTACCCGGGTGGCTACACCTTC. It yields the protein CASSLGGSPYPGGYTF.